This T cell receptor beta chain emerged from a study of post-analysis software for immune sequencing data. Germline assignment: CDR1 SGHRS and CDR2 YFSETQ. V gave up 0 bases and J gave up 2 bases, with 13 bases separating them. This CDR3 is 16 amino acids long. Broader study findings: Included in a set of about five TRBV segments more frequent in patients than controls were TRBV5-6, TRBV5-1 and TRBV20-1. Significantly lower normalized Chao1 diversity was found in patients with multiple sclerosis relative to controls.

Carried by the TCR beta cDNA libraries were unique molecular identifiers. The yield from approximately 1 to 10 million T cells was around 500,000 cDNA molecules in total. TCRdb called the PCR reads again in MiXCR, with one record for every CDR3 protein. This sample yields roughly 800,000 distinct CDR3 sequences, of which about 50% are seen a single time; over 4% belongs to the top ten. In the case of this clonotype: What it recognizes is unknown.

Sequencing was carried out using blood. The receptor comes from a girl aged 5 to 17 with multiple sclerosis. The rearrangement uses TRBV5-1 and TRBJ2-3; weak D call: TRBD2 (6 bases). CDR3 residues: CASSLAGGTYTDTQYF. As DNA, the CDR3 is TGCGCCAGCAGCTTGGCCGGAGGGACTTACACAGATACGCAGTATTTT. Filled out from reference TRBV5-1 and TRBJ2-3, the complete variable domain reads KAGVTQTPRYLIKTRGQQVTLSCSPISGHRSVSWYQQTPGQGLQFLFEYFSETQRNKGNFPGRFSGRQFSNSRSEMNVSTLELGDSALYLCASSLAGGTYTDTQYFGPGTRLTVL.